The rows below give T cell receptor beta chains drawn from one sample of a study of T cell repertoires in cytomegalovirus infection. TCRdb passed the reads through MiXCR, listing each CDR3 protein once. This repertoire shows some 240,000 distinct CDR3 sequences, over 15% found once; its top ten account for about 45%. Sequenced: CD8+ T cells from PBMCs. These receptors were obtained from a human donor in good health (CMV status not recorded). Some clones in this sample may be carry-over from other donors' samples. Both conserved end residues are trimmed from each CDR3.

V gene | CDR3 protein
TRBV28 | ASSLLGRSNQPQH
TRBV4-2 | ASSPLSIDTEAF
TRBV28 | ASSHSSGINEKLF
TRBV12-3/TRBV12-4 | ASSLGTSYEQY
TRBV2 | ATEGGSKDEQF
TRBV19 | ASTEIRRGANTGELF
TRBV7-8 | ASSFLATDTQY
TRBV20-1 | SAHDGTYEQY
TRBV27 | ASSYADSTAQY
TRBV29-1 | SVEDRGHTGTSNSYGYT
TRBV5-4 | ASSADRGINTQY
TRBV6-1 | ASSVYNEQF
TRBV6-5 | ASNLSTALLSSYEQY
TRBV6-5 | ASSYSLTGDTEAF
TRBV6-1 | ASSFRGGGRGKSEQF
TRBV27 | ASSLFRDRVSYEQY
TRBV6-5 | ASSYTYQGKEQY
TRBV28 | ASSSSEGSYEQY
TRBV7-9 | ASSLLPRGDYEQY
TRBV10-3 | AISEWGGGEDEQF
TRBV11-2 | ASSPRGDSSYNEQF
TRBV28 | ASSFALSANYNEQF